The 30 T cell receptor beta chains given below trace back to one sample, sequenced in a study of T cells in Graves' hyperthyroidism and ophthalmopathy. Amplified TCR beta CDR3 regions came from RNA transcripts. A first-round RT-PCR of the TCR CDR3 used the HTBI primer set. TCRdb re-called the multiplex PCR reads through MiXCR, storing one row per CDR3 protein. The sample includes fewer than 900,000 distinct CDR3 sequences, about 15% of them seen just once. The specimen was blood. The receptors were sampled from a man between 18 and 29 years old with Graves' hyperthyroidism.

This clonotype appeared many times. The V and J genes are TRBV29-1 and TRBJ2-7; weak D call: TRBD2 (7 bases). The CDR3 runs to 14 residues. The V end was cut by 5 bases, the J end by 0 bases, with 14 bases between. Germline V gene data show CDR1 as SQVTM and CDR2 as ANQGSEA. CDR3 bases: TGCAGCGTTAGGGGGGGAGTGAACTCCTACGAGCAGTACTTC. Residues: CSVRGGVNSYEQYF.

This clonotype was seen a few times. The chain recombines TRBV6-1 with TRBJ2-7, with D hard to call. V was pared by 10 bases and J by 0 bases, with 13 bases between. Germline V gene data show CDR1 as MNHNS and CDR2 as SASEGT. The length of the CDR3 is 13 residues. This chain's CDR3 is CANLTGSSYEQYF. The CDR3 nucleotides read TGTGCCAATTTGACCGGTAGCTCCTACGAGCAGTACTTC.

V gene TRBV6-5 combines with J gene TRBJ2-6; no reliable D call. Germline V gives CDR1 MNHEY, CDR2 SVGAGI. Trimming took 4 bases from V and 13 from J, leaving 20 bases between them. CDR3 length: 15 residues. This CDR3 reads CASSSPYTGARVLTF. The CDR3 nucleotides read TGTGCCAGCAGTTCCCCTTATACCGGTGCCAGGGTCCTGACTTTC.

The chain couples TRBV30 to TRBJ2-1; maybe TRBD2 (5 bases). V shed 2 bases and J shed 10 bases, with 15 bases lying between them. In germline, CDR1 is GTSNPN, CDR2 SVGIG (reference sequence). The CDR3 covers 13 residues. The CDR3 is CAWSLTDWEEQFF. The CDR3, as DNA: TGTGCCTGGAGTCTGACCGACTGGGAGGAGCAGTTCTTC.

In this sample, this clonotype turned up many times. CDR3 sequence reads: CASSPLADQPQHF. As DNA, the CDR3 is TGTGCCAGCAGTCCTTTGGCAGATCAGCCCCAGCATTTT. The chain recombines TRBV12-3 or TRBV12-4 with TRBJ1-5; D is undetermined. Trimming took off 5 bases at V and 5 bases at J, with 10 bases between the two ends. The CDR3 length is 13 residues.

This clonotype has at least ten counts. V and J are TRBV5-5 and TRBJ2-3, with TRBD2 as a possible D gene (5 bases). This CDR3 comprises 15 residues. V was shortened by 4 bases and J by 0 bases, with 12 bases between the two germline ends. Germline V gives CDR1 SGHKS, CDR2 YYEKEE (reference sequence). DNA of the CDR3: TGTGCCAGCAGCCGAGCTCGAGGGAGCACAGATACGCAGTATTTT. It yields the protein CASSRARGSTDTQYF.

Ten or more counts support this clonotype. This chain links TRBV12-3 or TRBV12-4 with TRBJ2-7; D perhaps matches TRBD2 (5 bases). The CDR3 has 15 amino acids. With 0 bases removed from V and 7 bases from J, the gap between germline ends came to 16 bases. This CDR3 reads CASSLAGPLSGEQYF. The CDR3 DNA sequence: TGTGCCAGCAGTTTAGCTGGGCCCCTCTCGGGGGAGCAGTACTTC.

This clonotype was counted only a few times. CDR3 protein: CSVAGGQTGTDTQYF. The DNA of the CDR3 is TGCAGCGTTGCCGGCGGCCAGACGGGGACAGATACGCAGTATTTT. The rearrangement links TRBV29-1 to TRBJ2-3, with TRBD2 as a possible D gene (5 bases). The germline V gene encodes CDR1 SQVTM and CDR2 ANQGSEA. V lost 4 bases and J lost 3, with 17 bases in between. The CDR3 sequence is 15 residues long.

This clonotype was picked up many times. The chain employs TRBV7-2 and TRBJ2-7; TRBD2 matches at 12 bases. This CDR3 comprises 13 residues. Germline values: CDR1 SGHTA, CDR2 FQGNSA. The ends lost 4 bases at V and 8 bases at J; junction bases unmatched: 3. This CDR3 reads CASSSGLAGQQYF. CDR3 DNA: TGTGCCAGCAGCTCCGGACTAGCGGGACAGCAGTACTTC.

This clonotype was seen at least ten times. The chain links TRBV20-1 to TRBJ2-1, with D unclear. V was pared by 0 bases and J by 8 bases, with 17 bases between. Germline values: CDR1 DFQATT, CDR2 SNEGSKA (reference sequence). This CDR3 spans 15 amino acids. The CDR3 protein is CSARDLRGVVDEQFF. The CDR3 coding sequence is TGCAGTGCTAGAGATCTAAGAGGCGTAGTGGATGAGCAGTTCTTC.

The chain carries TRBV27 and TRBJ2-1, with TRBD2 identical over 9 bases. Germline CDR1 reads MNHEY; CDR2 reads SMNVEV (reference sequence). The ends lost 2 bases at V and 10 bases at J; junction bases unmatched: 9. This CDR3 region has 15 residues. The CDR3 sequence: CASSLTRLAGKEQFF. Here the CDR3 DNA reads TGTGCCAGCAGTTTAACTCGTCTAGCGGGGAAAGAGCAGTTCTTC.

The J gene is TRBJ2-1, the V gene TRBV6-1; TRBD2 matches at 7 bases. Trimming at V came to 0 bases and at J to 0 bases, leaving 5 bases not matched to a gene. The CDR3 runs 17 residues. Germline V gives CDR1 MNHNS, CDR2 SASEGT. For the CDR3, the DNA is TGTGCCAGCAGTGAAGCGCTAGCGGCCTTCTCCTACAATGAGCAGTTCTTC. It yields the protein CASSEALAAFSYNEQFF.

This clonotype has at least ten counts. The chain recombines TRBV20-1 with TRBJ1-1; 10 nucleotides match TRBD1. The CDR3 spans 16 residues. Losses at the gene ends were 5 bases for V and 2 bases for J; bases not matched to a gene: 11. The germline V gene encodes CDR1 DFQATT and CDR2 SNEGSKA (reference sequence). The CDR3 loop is CSAHPGQGISNTEAFF. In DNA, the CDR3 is TGCAGTGCTCACCCGGGACAGGGGATTAGCAACACTGAAGCTTTCTTT.

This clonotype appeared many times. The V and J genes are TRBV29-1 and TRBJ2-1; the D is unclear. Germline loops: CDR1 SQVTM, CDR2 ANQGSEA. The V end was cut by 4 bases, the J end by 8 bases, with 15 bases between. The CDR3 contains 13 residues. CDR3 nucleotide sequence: TGCAGCGTTGGGGTGGCCGCAGCCCATGAGCAGTTCTTC. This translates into CSVGVAAAHEQFF.

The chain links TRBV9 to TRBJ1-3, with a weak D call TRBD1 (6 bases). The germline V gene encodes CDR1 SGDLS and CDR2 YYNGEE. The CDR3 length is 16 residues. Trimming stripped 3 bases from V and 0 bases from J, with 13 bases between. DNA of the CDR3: TGTGCCAGCAGCGCCAGGGGCGATTCCTCTGGAAACACCATATATTTT. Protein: CASSARGDSSGNTIYF.

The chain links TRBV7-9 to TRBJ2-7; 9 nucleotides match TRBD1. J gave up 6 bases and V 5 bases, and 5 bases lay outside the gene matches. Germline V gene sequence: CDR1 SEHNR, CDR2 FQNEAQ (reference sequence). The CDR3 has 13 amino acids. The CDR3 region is CASSGDRAAEQYF. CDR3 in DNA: TGTGCCAGCAGCGGGGACAGGGCGGCCGAGCAGTACTTC.

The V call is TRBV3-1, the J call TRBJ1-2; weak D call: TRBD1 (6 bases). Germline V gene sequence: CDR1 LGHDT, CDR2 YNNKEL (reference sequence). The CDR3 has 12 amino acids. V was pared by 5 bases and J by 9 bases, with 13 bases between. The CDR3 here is CASSAGGTSYTF. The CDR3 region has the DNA TGTGCCAGCAGCGCTGGGGGCACCAGCTACACCTTC. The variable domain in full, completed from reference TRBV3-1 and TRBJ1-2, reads DTAVSQTPKYLVTQMGNDKSIKCEQNLGHDTMYWYKQDSKKFLKIMFSYNNKELIINETVPNRFSPKSPDKAHLNLHINSLELGDSAVYFCASSAGGTSYTFGSGTRLTVV.

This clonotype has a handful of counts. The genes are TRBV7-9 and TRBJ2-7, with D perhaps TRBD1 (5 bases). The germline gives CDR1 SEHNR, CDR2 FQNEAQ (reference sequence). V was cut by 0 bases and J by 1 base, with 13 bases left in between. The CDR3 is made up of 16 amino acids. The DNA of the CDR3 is TGTGCCAGCAGCTTAGCGAACAGGCCCCTTTCCTACGAGCAGTACTTC. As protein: CASSLANRPLSYEQYF.

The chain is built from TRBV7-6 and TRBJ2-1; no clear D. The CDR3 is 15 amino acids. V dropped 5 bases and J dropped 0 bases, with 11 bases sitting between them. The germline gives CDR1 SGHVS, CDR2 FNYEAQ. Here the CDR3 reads CASSADVLSYNEQFF. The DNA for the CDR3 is TGTGCCAGCAGCGCGGACGTACTCTCCTACAATGAGCAGTTCTTC.

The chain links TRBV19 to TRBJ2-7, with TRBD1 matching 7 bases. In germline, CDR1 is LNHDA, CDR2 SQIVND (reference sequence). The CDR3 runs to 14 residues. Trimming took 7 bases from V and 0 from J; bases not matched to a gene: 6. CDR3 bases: TGTGCCAGTACCTCCGGGACAGACTCCTACGAGCAGTACTTC. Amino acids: CASTSGTDSYEQYF.

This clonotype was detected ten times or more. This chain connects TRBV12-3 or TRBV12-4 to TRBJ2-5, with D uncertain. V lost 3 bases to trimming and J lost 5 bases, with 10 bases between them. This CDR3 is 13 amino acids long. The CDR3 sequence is CASSFRRFETQYF. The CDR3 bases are TGTGCCAGCAGTTTCAGGCGCTTTGAGACCCAGTACTTC.

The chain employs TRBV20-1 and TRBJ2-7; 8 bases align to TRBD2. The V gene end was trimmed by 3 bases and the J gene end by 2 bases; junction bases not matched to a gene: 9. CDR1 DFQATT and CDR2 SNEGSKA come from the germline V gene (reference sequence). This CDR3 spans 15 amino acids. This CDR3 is CSARVRGGLPYEQYF. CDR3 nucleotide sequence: TGCAGTGCTAGGGTCCGGGGGGGCCTCCCCTACGAGCAGTACTTC.

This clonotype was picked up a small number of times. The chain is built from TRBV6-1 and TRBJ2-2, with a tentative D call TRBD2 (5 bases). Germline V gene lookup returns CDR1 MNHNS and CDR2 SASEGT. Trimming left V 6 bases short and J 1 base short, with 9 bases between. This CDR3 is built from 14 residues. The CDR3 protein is CASRTLVNTGELFF. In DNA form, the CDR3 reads TGTGCCAGCAGAACACTAGTGAACACCGGGGAGCTGTTTTTT.

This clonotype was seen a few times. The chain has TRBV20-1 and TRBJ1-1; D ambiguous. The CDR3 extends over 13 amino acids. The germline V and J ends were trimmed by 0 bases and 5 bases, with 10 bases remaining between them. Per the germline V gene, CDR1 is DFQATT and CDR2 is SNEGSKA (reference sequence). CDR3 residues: CSARDRQSTEAFF. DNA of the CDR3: TGCAGTGCTAGAGATAGGCAGTCAACTGAAGCTTTCTTT.

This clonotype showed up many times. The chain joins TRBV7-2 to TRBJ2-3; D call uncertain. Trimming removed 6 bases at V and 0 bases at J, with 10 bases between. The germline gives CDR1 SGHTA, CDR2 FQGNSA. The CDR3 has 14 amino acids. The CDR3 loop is CASRSTISTDTQYF. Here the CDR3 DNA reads TGTGCCAGCAGATCGACGATAAGCACAGATACGCAGTATTTT.

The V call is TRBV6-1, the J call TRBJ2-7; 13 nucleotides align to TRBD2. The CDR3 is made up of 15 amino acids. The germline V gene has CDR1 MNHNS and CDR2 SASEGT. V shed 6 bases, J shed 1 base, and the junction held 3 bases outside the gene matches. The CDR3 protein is CASRQLAGGSYEQYF. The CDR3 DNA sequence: TGTGCCAGCAGACAACTAGCGGGAGGGTCCTACGAGCAGTACTTC.

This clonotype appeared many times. Here the CDR3 reads CASSLPFSYPGREQFF. Written as DNA, the CDR3 is TGTGCCAGCAGCTTACCTTTTAGCTACCCCGGGCGTGAGCAGTTCTTC. V gene TRBV27 combines with J gene TRBJ2-1; no firm D call. CDR3 length: 16 residues. Germline assignment: CDR1 MNHEY and CDR2 SMNVEV (reference sequence). The V end lost 6 bases, the J end lost 9 bases, and 24 bases lay between the germline ends.

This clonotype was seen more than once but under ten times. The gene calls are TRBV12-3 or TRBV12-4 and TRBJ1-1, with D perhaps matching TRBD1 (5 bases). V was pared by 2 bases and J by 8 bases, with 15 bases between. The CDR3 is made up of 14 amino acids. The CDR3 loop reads CASSLRGSKLEAFF. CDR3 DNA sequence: TGTGCCAGCAGTTTACGGGGGAGTAAGCTCGAAGCTTTCTTT.

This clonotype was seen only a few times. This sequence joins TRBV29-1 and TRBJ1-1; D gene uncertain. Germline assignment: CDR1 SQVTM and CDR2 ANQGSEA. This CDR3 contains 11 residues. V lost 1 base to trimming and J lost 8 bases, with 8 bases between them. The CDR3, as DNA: TGCAGCGTTGAAGTGAGAAACGAAGCTTTCTTT. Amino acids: CSVEVRNEAFF.

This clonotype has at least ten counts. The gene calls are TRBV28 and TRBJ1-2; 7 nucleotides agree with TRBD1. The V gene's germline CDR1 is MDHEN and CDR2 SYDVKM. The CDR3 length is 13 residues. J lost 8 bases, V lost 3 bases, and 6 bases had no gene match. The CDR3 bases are TGTGCCAGCAGTTTTGGGTCAGGGGGAGGCTACACCTTC. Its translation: CASSFGSGGGYTF.